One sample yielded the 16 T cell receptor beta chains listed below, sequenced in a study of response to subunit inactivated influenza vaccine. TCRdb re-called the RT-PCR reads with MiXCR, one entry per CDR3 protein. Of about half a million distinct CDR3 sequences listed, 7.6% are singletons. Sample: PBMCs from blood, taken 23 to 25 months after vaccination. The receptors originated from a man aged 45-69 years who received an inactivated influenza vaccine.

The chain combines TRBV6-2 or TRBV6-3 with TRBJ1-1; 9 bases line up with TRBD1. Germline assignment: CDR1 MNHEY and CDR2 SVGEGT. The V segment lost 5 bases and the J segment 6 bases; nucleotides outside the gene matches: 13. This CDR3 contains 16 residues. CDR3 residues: CASSKSTGTGIPEAFF. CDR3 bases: TGTGCCAGCAGTAAATCAACCGGGACAGGGATTCCTGAAGCTTTCTTT.

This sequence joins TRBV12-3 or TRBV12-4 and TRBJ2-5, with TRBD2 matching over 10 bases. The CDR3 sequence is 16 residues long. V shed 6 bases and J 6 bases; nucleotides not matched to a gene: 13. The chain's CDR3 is CASRSSSGRTRQTQYF. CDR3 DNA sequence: TGTGCCAGCAGGTCCTCTAGCGGGAGAACCCGACAGACCCAGTACTTC.

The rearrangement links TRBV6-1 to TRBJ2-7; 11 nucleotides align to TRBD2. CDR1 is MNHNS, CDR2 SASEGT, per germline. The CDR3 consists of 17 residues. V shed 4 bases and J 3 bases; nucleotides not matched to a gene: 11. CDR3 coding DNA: TGTGCCAGCAGTGTATCTAGCGGGGGGCTAATCGTCTACGAGCAGTACTTC. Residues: CASSVSSGGLIVYEQYF.

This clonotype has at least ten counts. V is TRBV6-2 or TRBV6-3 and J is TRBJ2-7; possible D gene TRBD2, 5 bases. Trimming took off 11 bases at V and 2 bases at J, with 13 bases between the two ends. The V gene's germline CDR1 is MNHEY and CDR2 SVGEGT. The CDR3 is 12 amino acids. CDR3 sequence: CACRTQAYEQYF. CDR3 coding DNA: TGTGCCTGTCGGACTCAGGCCTACGAGCAGTACTTC.

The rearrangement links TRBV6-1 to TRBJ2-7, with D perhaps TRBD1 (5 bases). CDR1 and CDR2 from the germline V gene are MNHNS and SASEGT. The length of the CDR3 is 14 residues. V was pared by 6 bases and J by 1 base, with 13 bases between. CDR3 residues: CASRDGQESYEQYF. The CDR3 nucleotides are TGTGCCAGCAGAGATGGACAAGAATCCTACGAGCAGTACTTC.

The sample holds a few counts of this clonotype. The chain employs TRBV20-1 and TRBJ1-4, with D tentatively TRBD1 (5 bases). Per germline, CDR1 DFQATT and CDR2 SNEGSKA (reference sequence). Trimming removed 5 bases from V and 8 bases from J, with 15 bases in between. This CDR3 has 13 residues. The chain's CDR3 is CSAPGQGGEKLFF. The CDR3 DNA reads TGCAGTGCTCCGGGGCAGGGAGGCGAAAAACTGTTTTTT.

The CDR3 sequence: CASSHAGTTRGSPLHF. CDR3 sequence (DNA): TGTGCCAGCAGCCACGCCGGGACTACTAGGGGGTCACCCCTCCACTTT. The chain carries TRBV12-3 or TRBV12-4 and TRBJ1-6; maybe TRBD1 (6 bases). V was pared by 6 bases and J by 10 bases, with 22 bases between. This CDR3 is 16 amino acids long.

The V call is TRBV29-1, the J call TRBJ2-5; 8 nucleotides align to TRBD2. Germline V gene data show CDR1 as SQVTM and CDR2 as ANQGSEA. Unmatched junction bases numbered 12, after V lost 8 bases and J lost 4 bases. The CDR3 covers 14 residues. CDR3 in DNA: TGCAGCTCCGGGGCCACGGGAGGGGTAGAGACCCAGTACTTC. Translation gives CSSGATGGVETQYF.

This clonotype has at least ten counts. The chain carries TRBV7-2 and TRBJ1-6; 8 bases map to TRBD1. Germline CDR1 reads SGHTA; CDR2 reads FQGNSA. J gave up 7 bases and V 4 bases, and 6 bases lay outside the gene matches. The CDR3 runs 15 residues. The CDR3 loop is CASSSGTGTNSPLHF. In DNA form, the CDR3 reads TGTGCCAGCAGCTCCGGGACAGGAACGAATTCACCCCTCCACTTT.

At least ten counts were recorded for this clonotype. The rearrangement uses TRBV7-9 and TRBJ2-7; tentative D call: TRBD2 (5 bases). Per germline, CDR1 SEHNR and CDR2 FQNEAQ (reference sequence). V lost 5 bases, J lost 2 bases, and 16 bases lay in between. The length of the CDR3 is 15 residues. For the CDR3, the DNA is TGTGCCAGCAGCCAAAGCGGATCAGGAGCCTACGAGCAGTACTTC. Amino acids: CASSQSGSGAYEQYF. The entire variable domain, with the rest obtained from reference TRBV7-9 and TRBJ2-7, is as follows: DTGVSQNPRHKITKRGQNVTFRCDPISEHNRLYWYRQTLGQGPEFLTYFQNEAQLEKSRLLSDRFSAERPKGSFSTLEIQRTEQGDSAMYLCASSQSGSGAYEQYFGPGTRLTVT.

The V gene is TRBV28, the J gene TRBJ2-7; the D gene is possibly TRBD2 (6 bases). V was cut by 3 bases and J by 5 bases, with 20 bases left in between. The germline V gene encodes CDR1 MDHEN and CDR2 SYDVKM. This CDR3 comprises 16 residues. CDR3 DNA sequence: TGTGCCAGCAGTTTTCCTACCGGGGGAATCATCGACGAGCAGTACTTC. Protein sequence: CASSFPTGGIIDEQYF.

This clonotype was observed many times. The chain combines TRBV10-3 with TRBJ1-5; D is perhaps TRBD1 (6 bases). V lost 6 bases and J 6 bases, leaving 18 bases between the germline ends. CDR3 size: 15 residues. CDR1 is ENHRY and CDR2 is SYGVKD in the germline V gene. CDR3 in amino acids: CAIRAPGGGSQPQHF. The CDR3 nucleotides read TGTGCCATCAGGGCCCCTGGGGGCGGCAGTCAGCCCCAGCATTTT.

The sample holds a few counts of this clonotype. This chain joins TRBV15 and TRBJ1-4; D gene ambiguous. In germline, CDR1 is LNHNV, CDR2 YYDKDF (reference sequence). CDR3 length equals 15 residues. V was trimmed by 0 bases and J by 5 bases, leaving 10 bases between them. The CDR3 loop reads CATSRDGQRNEKLFF. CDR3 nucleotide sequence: TGTGCCACCAGCAGAGACGGCCAGAGGAATGAAAAACTGTTTTTT.

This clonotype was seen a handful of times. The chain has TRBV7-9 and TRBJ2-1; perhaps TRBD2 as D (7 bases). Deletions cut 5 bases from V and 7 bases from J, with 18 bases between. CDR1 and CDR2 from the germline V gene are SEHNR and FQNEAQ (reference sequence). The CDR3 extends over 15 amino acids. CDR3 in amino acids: CASSLLGGAGNEQFF. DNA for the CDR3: TGTGCCAGCAGCCTTCTGGGGGGGGCTGGAAATGAGCAGTTCTTC.

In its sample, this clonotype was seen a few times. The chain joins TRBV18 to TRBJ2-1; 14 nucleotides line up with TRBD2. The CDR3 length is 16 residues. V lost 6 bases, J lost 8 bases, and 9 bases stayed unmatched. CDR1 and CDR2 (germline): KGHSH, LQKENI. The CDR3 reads CASSSTGTSGSYEQFF. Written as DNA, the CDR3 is TGTGCCAGCTCGTCGACCGGGACTAGCGGGAGTTATGAGCAGTTCTTC.

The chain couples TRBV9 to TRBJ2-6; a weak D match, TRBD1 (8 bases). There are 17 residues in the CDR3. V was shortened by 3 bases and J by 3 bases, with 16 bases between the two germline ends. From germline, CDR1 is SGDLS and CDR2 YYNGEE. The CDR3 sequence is CASSGGQGGYGANVLTF. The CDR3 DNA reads TGTGCCAGCAGCGGCGGACAGGGAGGGTATGGGGCCAACGTCCTGACTTTC. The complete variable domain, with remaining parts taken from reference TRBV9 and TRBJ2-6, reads DSGVTQTPKHLITATGQRVTLRCSPRSGDLSVYWYQQSLDQGLQFLIQYYNGEERAKGNILERFSAQQFPDLHSELNLSSLELGDSALYFCASSGGQGGYGANVLTFGAGSRLTVL.